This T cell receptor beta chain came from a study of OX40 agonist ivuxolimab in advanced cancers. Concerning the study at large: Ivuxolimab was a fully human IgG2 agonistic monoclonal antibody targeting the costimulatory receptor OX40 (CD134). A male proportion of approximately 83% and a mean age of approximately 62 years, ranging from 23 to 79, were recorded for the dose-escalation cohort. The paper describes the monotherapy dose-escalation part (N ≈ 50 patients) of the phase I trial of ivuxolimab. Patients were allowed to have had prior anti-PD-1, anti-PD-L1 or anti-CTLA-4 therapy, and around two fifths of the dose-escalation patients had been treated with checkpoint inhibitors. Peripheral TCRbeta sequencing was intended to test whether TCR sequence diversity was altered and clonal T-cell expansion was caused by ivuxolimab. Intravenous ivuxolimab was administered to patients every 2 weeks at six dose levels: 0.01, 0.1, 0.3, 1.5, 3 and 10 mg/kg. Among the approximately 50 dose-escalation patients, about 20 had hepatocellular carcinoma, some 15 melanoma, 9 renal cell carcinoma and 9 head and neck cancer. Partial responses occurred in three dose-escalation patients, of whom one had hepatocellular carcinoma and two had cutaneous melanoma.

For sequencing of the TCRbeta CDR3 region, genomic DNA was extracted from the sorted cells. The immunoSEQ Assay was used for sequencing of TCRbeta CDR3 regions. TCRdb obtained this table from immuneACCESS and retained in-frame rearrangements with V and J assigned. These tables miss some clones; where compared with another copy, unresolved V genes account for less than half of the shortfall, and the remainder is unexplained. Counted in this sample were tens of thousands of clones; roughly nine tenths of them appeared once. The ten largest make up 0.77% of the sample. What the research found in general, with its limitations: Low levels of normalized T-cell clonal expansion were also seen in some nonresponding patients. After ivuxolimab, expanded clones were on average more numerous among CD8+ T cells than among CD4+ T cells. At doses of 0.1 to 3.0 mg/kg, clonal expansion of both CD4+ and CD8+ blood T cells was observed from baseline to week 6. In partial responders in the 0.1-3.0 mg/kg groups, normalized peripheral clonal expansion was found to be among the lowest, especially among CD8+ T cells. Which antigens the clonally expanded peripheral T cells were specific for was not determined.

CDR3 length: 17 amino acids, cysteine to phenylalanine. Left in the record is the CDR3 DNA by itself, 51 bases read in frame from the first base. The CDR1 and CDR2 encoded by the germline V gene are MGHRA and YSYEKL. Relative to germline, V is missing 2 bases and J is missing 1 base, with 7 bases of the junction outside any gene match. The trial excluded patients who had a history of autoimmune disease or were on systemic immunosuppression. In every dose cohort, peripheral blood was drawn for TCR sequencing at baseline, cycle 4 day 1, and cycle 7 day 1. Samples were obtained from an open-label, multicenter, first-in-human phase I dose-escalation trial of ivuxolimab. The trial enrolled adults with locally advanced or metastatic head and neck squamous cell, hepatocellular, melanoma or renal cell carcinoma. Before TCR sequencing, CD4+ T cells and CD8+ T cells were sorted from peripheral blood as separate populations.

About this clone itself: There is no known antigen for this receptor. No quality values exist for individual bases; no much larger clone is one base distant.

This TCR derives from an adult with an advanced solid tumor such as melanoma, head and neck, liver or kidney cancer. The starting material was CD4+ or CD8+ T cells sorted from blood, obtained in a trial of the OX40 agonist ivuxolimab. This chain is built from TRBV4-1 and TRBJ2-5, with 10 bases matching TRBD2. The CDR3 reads CASSQPTGTSVQETQYF. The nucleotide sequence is TGCGCCAGCAGCCAACCGACCGGGACTAGCGTCCAAGAGACCCAGTACTTC.